These 12 T cell receptor beta chains originate from one sample sequenced in a study of CD8 T cells in ankylosing spondylitis. TCRdb recomputed calls from the 5' RACE reads with MiXCR, one row per CDR3 protein. The table shows about 240,000 distinct CDR3 sequences, with over 8.5% occurring only once. What was sequenced was blood, either unsorted or a sorted T cell fraction (not recorded which). The receptors shown here come from a male donor with ankylosing spondylitis or in good health (not recorded which).

In this sample, this clonotype turned up many times. The chain recombines TRBV4-2 with TRBJ1-1; tentative D call: TRBD1 (6 bases). Germline CDR1 reads LGHNA; CDR2 reads YNFKEQ. The CDR3 is made up of 16 amino acids. Trimming stripped 3 bases from V and 3 bases from J, with 17 bases between. The CDR3 region is CASSQGTGLEHTEAFF. The CDR3 DNA follows: TGTGCCAGCAGCCAGGGTACAGGGCTTGAGCACACTGAAGCTTTCTTT.

The rearrangement links TRBV18 to TRBJ1-3; 7 bases agree with TRBD1. V dropped 0 bases and J dropped 4; count of bases not matched to a gene: 3. Germline V lookup: CDR1 KGHSH, CDR2 LQKENI. This CDR3 region has 15 residues. The CDR3 DNA is TGTGCCAGCTCACCACCGGGACAGCACGGAAACACCATATATTTT. Translated: CASSPPGQHGNTIYF.

This clonotype was recorded many times. The CDR3 loop is CASSRTLGGQPQHF. In DNA, the CDR3 is TGCGCCAGCAGCCGGACCTTGGGTGGGCAGCCCCAGCATTTT. This chain links TRBV4-3 with TRBJ1-5; no clear D gene. Trimming stripped 4 bases from V and 7 bases from J, with 14 bases between. Germline V CDR1 and CDR2: LGHNA, YSLEER. The CDR3 is 14 residues long.

This clonotype was seen more than once but under ten times. This chain links TRBV7-2 with TRBJ2-1; 13 nucleotides line up with TRBD2. The CDR3 covers 17 residues. V dropped 5 bases and J dropped 0; count of bases not matched to a gene: 4. From germline, CDR1 is SGHTA and CDR2 FQGNSA. CDR3 in amino acids: CASSPWTSGSSYNEQFF. The CDR3 DNA sequence: TGTGCCAGCAGCCCCTGGACTAGCGGGAGCTCCTACAATGAGCAGTTCTTC.

This clonotype was detected many times. The genes are TRBV5-1 and TRBJ2-3, with 10 bases that match TRBD2. The CDR3 totals 17 residues. Germline trimming cut 2 bases from V and 0 bases from J; bases unmatched to any gene: 6. Germline V gene lookup returns CDR1 SGHRS and CDR2 YFSETQ. The CDR3 DNA follows: TGCGCCAGCAGCTTTCCTGGGACTAGCGTCAGCACAGATACGCAGTATTTT. It translates to CASSFPGTSVSTDTQYF.

This clonotype was counted between two and nine times. The chain recombines TRBV2 with TRBJ2-7; D is unresolved. V lost 4 bases and J lost 5, with 12 bases in between. Germline V gives CDR1 SNHLY, CDR2 FYNNEI. The CDR3 is 13 amino acids. The CDR3 DNA reads TGTGCCAGCAGTGCGGCCGAAGGCCACGAGCAGTACTTC. Its translation is CASSAAEGHEQYF.

There are many counts of this clonotype. V is TRBV7-2 and J is TRBJ2-2, with 7 bases matching TRBD1. There are 17 residues in the CDR3. Losses at the gene ends were 3 bases for V and 0 bases for J; bases not matched to a gene: 7. Germline V lookup: CDR1 SGHTA, CDR2 FQGNSA. CDR3 protein: CASSFPWDRPNTGELFF. CDR3 DNA sequence: TGTGCCAGCAGCTTTCCCTGGGACAGACCGAACACCGGGGAGCTGTTTTTT.

The rearrangement joins TRBV28 to TRBJ1-6, with D possibly TRBD1 on 5 matching bases. The V and J ends lost 6 bases and 10 bases respectively, with 16 bases between them. The V gene's germline CDR1 is MDHEN and CDR2 SYDVKM. The length of the CDR3 is 14 residues. CDR3 loop: CASSPGFRGSPLHF. DNA for the CDR3: TGTGCCAGCAGCCCCGGGTTCCGGGGCTCACCCCTCCACTTT.

This clonotype came up many times. The chain couples TRBV29-1 to TRBJ2-7, with 8 bases aligning to TRBD2. Germline CDR1 and CDR2: SQVTM and ANQGSEA. V lost 5 bases, J lost 2 bases, and 5 bases stayed unmatched. CDR3 length: 13 residues. CDR3: CSVTRGRTYEQYF. The CDR3 nucleotides are TGCAGCGTTACACGCGGGAGGACCTACGAGCAGTACTTC.

This sequence joins TRBV19 and TRBJ2-1; a possible D gene is TRBD2 (6 bases). Trimming left V 7 bases short and J 9 bases short, with 25 bases between. CDR1 and CDR2 from the germline V gene are LNHDA and SQIVND (reference sequence). The CDR3 loop spans 16 amino acids. Here the CDR3 DNA reads TGTGCCAGTACCCCGGGAGAAGCGGGCCCTGGAGGTGAGCAGTTCTTC. This gives the protein CASTPGEAGPGGEQFF.

This clonotype was seen ten or more times. The V and J genes are TRBV19 and TRBJ2-1; D is unclear. The CDR3 sequence is 14 residues long. The V end was cut by 5 bases, the J end by 3 bases, with 11 bases between. The germline gives CDR1 LNHDA, CDR2 SQIVND (reference sequence). CDR3 sequence: CASSYHLDYNEQFF. In DNA form, the CDR3 reads TGTGCCAGTAGTTATCACTTGGACTACAATGAGCAGTTCTTC.

This clonotype was detected many times. The chain couples TRBV20-1 to TRBJ1-1; 7 nucleotides align to TRBD1. The V gene end was trimmed by 6 bases and the J gene end by 6 bases; junction bases not matched to a gene: 13. The germline CDR1 and CDR2 sequences are DFQATT and SNEGSKA (reference sequence). CDR3 length: 14 amino acids. This CDR3 is CSATREGAGAEAFF. CDR3 nucleotides: TGCAGTGCCACACGGGAGGGGGCGGGAGCTGAAGCTTTCTTT.